This T cell receptor (beta chain) was sequenced in a study of T-cell reconstitution after alpha-beta-depleted transplantation in children. The CDR3 runs 11 residues. The V gene lost 0 bases and the J gene lost 14 bases, with 9 bases spanning the gap. The germline V gene has CDR1 SGHRS and CDR2 YFSETQ. Construction of the TCRbeta library involved unique molecular identifiers. Via MiXCR, TCRdb re-called the PCR reads, giving one row per CDR3 protein. The sample shows 580,000 or so distinct CDR3 sequences, more than 20% of them seen only once. This clonotype appeared a few times. The chain uses TRBV5-1 and TRBJ2-1; D may be TRBD2 (6 bases). The sequence was obtained from a boy less than two years old who had a stem cell transplant for acute myeloid leukemia, so the T cells may come from the graft donor. The specimen was PBMCs, mostly from graft donor cells, collected 360 days after TCRalphabeta/CD19-depleted stem cell transplant. The CDR3 loop reads CASSLGGGEFF. The CDR3 DNA sequence: TGCGCCAGCAGCTTGGGGGGCGGGGAGTTCTTC. Based on the CDR3 plus reference TRBV5-1 and TRBJ2-1, the full variable domain is KAGVTQTPRYLIKTRGQQVTLSCSPISGHRSVSWYQQTPGQGLQFLFEYFSETQRNKGNFPGRFSGRQFSNSRSEMNVSTLELGDSALYLCASSLGGGEFFGPGTRLTVL.